This T cell receptor (beta chain) was sequenced for a study of metastatic and nonmetastatic thyroid tumors. With MiXCR, TCRdb called clones anew from the PCR reads. Of tens of thousands of clones in the sample, roughly 13% were seen once. No patient received treatment before thyroid surgery. This clone has ten or more counts. The clonotype originates from a female donor with papillary thyroid cancer or a benign thyroid nodule (not recorded which). Some clones in this sample may be carry-over from other donors' samples. Material: blood.

The CDR3 region is CASSQWGTGGRDTEAFF. The CDR3 DNA is TGTGCCAGCAGCCAATGGGGCACAGGGGGCAGGGACACTGAAGCTTTCTTT. The chain is built from TRBV16 and TRBJ1-1; TRBD1 matches 9 bases. V trimming: 1 base; J trimming: 3 bases; junction bases outside the gene matches: 9. Germline-derived CDR1 and CDR2 are KGHSY and FQNENV. CDR3 size: 17 residues.